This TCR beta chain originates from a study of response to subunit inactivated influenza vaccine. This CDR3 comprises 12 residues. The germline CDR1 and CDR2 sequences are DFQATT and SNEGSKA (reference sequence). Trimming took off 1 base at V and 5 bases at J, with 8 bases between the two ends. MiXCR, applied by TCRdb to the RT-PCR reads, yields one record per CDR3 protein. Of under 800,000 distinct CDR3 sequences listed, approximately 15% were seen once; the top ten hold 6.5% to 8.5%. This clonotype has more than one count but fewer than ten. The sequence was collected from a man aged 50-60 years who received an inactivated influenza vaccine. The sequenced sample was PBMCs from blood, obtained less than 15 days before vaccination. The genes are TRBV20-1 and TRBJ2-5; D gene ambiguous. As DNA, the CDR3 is TGCAGTGCTAGAGGTGGGTCGGAGACCCAGTACTTC. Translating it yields CSARGGSETQYF.